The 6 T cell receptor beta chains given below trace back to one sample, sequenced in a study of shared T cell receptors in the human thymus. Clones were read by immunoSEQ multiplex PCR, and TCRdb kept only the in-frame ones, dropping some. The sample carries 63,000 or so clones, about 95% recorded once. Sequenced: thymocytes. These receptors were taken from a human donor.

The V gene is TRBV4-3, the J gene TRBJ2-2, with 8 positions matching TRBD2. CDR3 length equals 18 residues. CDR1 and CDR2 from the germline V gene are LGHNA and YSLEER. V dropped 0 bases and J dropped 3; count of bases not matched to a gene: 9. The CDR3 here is CASSQDPRGGLDTGELFF. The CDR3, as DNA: TGCGCCAGCAGCCAAGATCCCCGGGGGGGCCTGGACACCGGGGAGCTGTTTTTT.

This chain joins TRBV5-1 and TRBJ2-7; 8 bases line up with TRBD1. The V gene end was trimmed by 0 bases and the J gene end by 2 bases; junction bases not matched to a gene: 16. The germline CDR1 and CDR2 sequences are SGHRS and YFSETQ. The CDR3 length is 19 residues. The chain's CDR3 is CASSLAGQGMPPGPYEQYF. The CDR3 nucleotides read TGCGCCAGCAGCTTGGCCGGACAGGGCATGCCTCCCGGCCCCTACGAGCAGTACTTC.

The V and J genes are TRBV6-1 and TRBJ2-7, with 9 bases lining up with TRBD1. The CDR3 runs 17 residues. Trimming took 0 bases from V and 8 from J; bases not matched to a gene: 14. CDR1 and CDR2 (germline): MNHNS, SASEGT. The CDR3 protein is CASSEAGSRDRVKKQYF. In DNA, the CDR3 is TGTGCCAGCAGTGAAGCGGGGTCCCGGGACAGGGTTAAAAAGCAGTACTTC.

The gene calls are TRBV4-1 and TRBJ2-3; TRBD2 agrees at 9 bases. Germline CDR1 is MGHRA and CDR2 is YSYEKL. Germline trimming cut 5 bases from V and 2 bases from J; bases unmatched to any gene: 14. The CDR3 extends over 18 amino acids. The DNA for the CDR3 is TGCGCCAGCAGCTCAAATAGCGGGGGCCGACTTCTCACAGATACGCAGTATTTT. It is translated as CASSSNSGGRLLTDTQYF.

CDR3 protein: CASSWGQAYEQYF. CDR3 DNA sequence: TGTGCCAGCAGTTGGGGACAAGCCTACGAGCAGTACTTC. The chain couples TRBV6-5 to TRBJ2-7; the D gene is possibly TRBD1 (6 bases). The CDR3 consists of 13 residues. Germline lookup yields CDR1 MNHEY and CDR2 SVGAGI. Trimming took off 4 bases at V and 2 bases at J, with 9 bases between the two ends.

The CDR3 here is CASSYGGPNYGYTF. Written as DNA, the CDR3 is TGTGCCAGCAGTTACGGGGGTCCTAACTATGGCTACACCTTC. V gene TRBV6-6 combines with J gene TRBJ1-2, with a weak D call TRBD1 (5 bases). This CDR3 is 14 amino acids long. The germline V and J ends were trimmed by 2 bases and 0 bases, with 7 bases remaining between them. Looked up from germline, CDR1 is MNHNY and CDR2 is SVGAGI (reference sequence).